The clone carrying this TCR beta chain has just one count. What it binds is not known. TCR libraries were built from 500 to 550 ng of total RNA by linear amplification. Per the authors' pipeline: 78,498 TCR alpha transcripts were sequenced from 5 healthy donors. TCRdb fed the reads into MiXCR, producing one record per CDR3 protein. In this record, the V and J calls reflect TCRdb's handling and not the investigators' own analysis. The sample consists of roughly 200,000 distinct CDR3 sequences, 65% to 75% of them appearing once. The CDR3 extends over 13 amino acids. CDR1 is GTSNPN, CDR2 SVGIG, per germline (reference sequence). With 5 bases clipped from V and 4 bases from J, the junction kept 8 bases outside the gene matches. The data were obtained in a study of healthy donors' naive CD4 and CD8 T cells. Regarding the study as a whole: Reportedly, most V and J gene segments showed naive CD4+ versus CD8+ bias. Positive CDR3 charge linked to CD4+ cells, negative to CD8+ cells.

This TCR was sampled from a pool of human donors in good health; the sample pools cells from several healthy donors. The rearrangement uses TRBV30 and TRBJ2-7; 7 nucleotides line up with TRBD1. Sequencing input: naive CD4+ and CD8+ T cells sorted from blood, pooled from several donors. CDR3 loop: CAWHRDSSYEQYF. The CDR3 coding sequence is TGTGCCTGGCACCGGGACAGCTCTTACGAGCAGTACTTC.